Sequencing of this T cell receptor beta chain was carried out in a study of blood T cell repertoires in COVID-19. Germline loops: CDR1 MDHEN, CDR2 SYDVKM. V lost 6 bases and J lost 1, with 14 bases in between. The CDR3 consists of 15 residues. Authors' methods: Researchers report that nucleated cell counts were estimated from reference gene primer amplification. Repertoires were generated with immunoSEQ multiplex PCR, while TCRdb's copy carries only in-frame clones and drops some. V, J and clone size reflect that table, while D and trimming were determined from the DNA. The table has 200,000 to 250,000 clones, approximately 86% seen once.

The chain is built from TRBV28 and TRBJ2-3; the D gene is possibly TRBD2 (5 bases). This TCR derives from a woman older than 75 with acute or convalescent COVID-19. The specimen was peripheral blood. The CDR3 nucleotides are TGTGCCAGCAGCTCCGCGGGCGCCGGCACAGATACGCAGTATTTT. Protein product: CASSSAGAGTDTQYF.